The subject of this entry is one T cell receptor beta chain. Its antigen is currently unknown. Sequenced by immunoSEQ multiplex PCR; TCRdb stores in-frame clones only, minus some. The data hold tens of thousands of clones, with about four fifths observed a single time. The data originate from a study of T cell clonotyping in hematopoietic cell transplantation. Background on the study: Recipients' pretransplant samples followed cytoreduction. Study-level points and caveats: At the given depth, recipient repertoires were over 97% de novo clonotypes.

The CDR3 totals 14 residues. CDR1 is SGHDT and CDR2 is YYEEEE in the germline V gene. V shed 3 bases and J 4 bases; nucleotides not matched to a gene: 5. Time point of the sample: recipient sample about 28 days before transplant, after cytoreduction. Sequences were derived from peripheral blood mononuclear cells, sampled before stem cell transplant. The receptor was isolated from a man aged 55-75 years with myelodysplastic syndrome. Some clones in this sample may be carry-over from other donors' samples. The V gene is TRBV5-6, the J gene TRBJ2-5, with 8 positions matching TRBD1. CDR3 loop: CASSSQGALETQYF. The CDR3 DNA reads TGTGCCAGCAGCTCTCAGGGGGCTTTAGAGACCCAGTACTTC.